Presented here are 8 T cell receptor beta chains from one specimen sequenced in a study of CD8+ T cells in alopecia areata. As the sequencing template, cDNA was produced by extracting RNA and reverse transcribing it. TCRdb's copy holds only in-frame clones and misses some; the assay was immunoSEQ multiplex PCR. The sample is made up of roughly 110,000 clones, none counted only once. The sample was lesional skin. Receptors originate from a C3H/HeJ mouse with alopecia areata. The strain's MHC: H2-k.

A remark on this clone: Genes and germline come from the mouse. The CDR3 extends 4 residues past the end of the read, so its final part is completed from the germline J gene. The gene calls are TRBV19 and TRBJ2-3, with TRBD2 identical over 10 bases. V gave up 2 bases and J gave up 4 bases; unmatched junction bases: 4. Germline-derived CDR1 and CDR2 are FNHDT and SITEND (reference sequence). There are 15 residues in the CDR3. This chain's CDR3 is CASSIDWGEPETLYF. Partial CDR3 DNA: TGTGCCAGCAGTATTGACTGGGGGGAACCAGAA.

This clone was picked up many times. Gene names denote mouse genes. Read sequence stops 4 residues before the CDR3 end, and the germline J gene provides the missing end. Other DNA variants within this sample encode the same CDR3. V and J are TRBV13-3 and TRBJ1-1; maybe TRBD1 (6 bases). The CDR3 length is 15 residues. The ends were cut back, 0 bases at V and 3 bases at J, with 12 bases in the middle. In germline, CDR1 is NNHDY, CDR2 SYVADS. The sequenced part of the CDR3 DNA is TGTGCCAGCAGTGATGCCCCGGACAGTCACACA. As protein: CASSDAPDSHT. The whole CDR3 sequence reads CASSDAPDSHTEVFF.

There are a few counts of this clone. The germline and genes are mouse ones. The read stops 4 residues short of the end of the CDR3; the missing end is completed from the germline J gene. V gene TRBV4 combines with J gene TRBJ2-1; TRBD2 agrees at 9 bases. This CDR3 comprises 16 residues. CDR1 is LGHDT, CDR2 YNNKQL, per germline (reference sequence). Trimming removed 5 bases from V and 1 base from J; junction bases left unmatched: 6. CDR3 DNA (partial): TGTGCCAGCAGCCAAGGGGGACTGGGAAACTATGCT. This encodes CASSQGGLGNYA. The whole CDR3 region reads CASSQGGLGNYAEQFF. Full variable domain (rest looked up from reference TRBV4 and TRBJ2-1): ETAVFQTPNYHVTQVGNEVSFNCKQTLGHDTMYWYKQDSKKLLKIMFSYNNKQLIVNETVPRRFSPQSSDKAHLNLRIKSVEPEDSAVYLCASSQGGLGNYAEQFFGPGTRLTVL.

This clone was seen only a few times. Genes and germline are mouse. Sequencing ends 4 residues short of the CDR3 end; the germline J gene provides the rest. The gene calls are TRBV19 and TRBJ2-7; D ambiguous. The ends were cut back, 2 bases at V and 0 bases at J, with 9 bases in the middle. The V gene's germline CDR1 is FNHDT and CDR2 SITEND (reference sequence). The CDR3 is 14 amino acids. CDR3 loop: CASSILASSYEQYF. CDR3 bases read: TGTGCCAGCAGTATCCTGGCCAGCTCCTAT.

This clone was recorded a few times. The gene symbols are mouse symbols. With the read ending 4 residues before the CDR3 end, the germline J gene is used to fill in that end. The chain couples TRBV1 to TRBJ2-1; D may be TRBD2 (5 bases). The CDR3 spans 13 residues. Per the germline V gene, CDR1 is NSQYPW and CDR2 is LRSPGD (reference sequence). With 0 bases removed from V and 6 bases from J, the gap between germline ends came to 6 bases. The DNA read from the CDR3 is TGCACCTGCAGTGCAGAGTGGGGTGCT. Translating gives CTCSAEWGA. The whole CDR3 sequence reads CTCSAEWGAEQFF.

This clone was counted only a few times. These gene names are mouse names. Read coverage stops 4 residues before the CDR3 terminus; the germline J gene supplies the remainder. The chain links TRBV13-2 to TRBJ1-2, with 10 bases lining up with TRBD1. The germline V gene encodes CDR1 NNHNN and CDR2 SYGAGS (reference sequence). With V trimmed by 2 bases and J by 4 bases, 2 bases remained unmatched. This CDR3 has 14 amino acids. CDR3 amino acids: CASGEGQGGSDYTF. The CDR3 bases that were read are TGTGCCAGCGGTGAAGGACAGGGGGGCTCC.

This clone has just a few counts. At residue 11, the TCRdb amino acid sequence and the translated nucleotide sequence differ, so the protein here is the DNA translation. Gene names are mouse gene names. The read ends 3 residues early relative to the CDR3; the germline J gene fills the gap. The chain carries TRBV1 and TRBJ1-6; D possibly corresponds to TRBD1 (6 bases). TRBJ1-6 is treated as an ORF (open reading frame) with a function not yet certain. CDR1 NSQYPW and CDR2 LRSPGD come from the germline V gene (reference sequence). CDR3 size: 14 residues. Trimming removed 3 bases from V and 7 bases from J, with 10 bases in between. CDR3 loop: CTCSAHRVNSPLYF. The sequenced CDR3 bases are TGCACCTGCAGTGCTCACAGGGTCAATTCGCCC.

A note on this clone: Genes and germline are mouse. The DNA read from the CDR3 is TGTGCCAGCAGTCCCACTGGGGGGCTATTTTAT. Its protein product is CASSPTGGLFY. The full CDR3 reads CASSPTGGLFYEQYF. This rearrangement joins TRBV19 to TRBJ2-7; 9 positions agree with TRBD2. The read ends 4 residues early relative to the CDR3; the germline J gene fills the gap. The V gene's germline CDR1 is FNHDT and CDR2 SITEND (reference sequence). The CDR3 is 15 amino acids.